These T cell receptor beta chains were read from a single sample in a study of blood T cell repertoires in COVID-19. TCRdb's table, derived via immunoSEQ multiplex PCR, lists solely in-frame clones and lacks some. The repertoire includes 90,000 to 120,000 clones, less than 75% of them detected once, and about 2% sits in the top ten. The sample was peripheral blood. All receptors come from a woman between 35 and 50 years old with acute or convalescent COVID-19. Each CDR3 is given with its conserved first and last residue. The D gene is left open where the match is weak. Clone size is shown for a subset of rows, as once, few, many or a class of expanded clone.

CDR3	DNA	length	D	size	V	J
CASRSQLHRSYTF	TGTGCCAGCAGGTCACAGCTCCATCGTAGCTACACCTTC	13	.	once	TRBV2	TRBJ1-2
CASSPRTGGLETQYF	TGTGCCAGCAGTCCCCGGACAGGGGGCTTAGAGACCCAGTACTTC	15	TRBD1	.	TRBV2	TRBJ2-5
CAWSVSYSPLHF	TGTGCCTGGAGTGTCTCTTATTCACCCCTCCACTTT	12	.	.	TRBV30	TRBJ1-6
CASSQDRNQPQHF	TGTGCCAGCAGCCAAGACAGGAATCAGCCCCAGCATTTT	13	.	.	TRBV4-2	TRBJ1-5
CASSLLVEETQYF	TGTGCCAGCTCACTTTTAGTGGAAGAGACCCAGTACTTC	13	.	.	TRBV18	TRBJ2-5
CASSPRPGSGEKLFF	TGCGCCAGCAGCCCCAGGCCAGGGTCGGGTGAAAAACTGTTTTTT	15	.	.	TRBV4-1	TRBJ1-4
CASSPAAGGIETQYF	TGTGCCAGCAGCCCGGCGGCGGGGGGGATAGAGACCCAGTACTTC	15	TRBD2	few	TRBV9	TRBJ2-5
CATSVSRGGYNEQFF	TGTGCCACCAGCGTCTCCCGGGGGGGATACAATGAGCAGTTCTTC	15	TRBD2	.	TRBV15	TRBJ2-1
CAWSWKSGGYGYTF	TGTGCCTGGAGTTGGAAGTCGGGGGGCTATGGCTACACCTTC	14	.	.	TRBV30	TRBJ1-2
CASSSGGSQETQYF	TGTGCCAGCAGCTCGGGGGGGTCCCAAGAGACCCAGTACTTC	14	TRBD2	.	TRBV5-4	TRBJ2-5
CASSRARIETQYF	TGCGCCAGCTCCAGGGCCCGAATAGAGACCCAGTACTTC	13	.	few	TRBV4-1	TRBJ2-5
CASQRGQGGTEAFF	TGCGCCAGCCAACGGGGACAGGGAGGCACTGAAGCTTTCTTT	14	TRBD1	few	TRBV10-2	TRBJ1-1
CASRQARNTGELFF	TGCGCCAGTCGACAAGCCAGAAACACCGGGGAGCTGTTTTTT	14	.	.	TRBV10-1	TRBJ2-2
CASSQEVTEKNYGYTF	TGCGCCAGCAGCCAAGAAGTCACAGAGAAGAACTATGGCTACACCTTC	16	.	few	TRBV4-3	TRBJ1-2
CASSHRAYGYTF	TGTGCCAGTAGTCACAGGGCCTATGGCTACACCTTC	12	.	few	TRBV19	TRBJ1-2
CASSLIRQGGNEQFF	TGCGCCAGCAGCTTGATTCGGCAGGGAGGCAATGAGCAGTTCTTC	15	.	.	TRBV5-1	TRBJ2-1
CATSAGGAAGETQYF	TGTGCCACCAGTGCGGGGGGCGCTGCGGGTGAGACCCAGTACTTC	15	.	.	TRBV24-1	TRBJ2-5
CASSQGDRSNGYTF	TGTGCCAGCAGCCAGGGGGACAGGTCGAATGGCTACACCTTC	14	TRBD1	.	TRBV4-2	TRBJ1-2
CASSSGQRPSYGYTF	TGTGCCAGCAGCTCGGGACAGCGGCCGTCCTATGGCTACACCTTC	15	TRBD1	.	TRBV7-9	TRBJ1-2
CASSSALPGAYEQYF	TGTGCCAGCAGTTCAGCCCTCCCCGGAGCGTACGAGCAGTACTTC	15	.	.	TRBV6-5	TRBJ2-7
CASSTGTGHEKLFF	TGTGCCAGTAGTACCGGGACAGGGCATGAAAAACTGTTTTTT	14	TRBD1	few	TRBV19	TRBJ1-4
CATPKDRYNEKLFF	TGTGCCACCCCGAAGGACAGGTATAATGAAAAACTGTTTTTT	14	TRBD1	once	TRBV19	TRBJ1-4
CASSSPSGAVYEQYF	TGTGCCAGCAGTTCCCCTAGCGGGGCGGTATACGAGCAGTACTTC	15	TRBD2	.	TRBV6-5	TRBJ2-7
CASSLRTSGGTDTQYF	TGTGCCAGCAGCTTGAGGACTAGCGGGGGCACAGATACGCAGTATTTT	16	TRBD2	.	TRBV5-6	TRBJ2-3
CSVRLDGLSTDTQYF	TGCAGCGTTAGGTTGGACGGACTGAGCACAGATACGCAGTATTTT	15	.	.	TRBV29-1	TRBJ2-3
CASSETPTPTSGGYEQFF	TGTGCCAGCAGTGAAACCCCCACACCGACTAGCGGGGGCTATGAGCAGTTCTTC	18	TRBD2	once	TRBV2	TRBJ2-1
CASLQTSGGADTQYF	TGTGCCAGTCTCCAGACTAGCGGGGGGGCAGATACGCAGTATTTT	15	TRBD2	.	TRBV11-2	TRBJ2-3
CASSVTGGEAFF	TGTGCCAGCAGCGTTACCGGGGGTGAAGCTTTCTTT	12	.	.	TRBV9	TRBJ1-1
CASSSTATSYNEQFF	TGCGCCAGCAGCTCGACAGCGACCTCCTACAATGAGCAGTTCTTC	15	.	.	TRBV5-1	TRBJ2-1
CASSYSSRQGYEKLFF	TGTGCCAGCAGTTATTCGTCTCGACAGGGGTATGAAAAACTGTTTTTT	16	TRBD1	few	TRBV6-2/TRBV6-3	TRBJ1-4
CASSHRRQGWDEKLFF	TGTGCCAGCAGTCACCGAAGGCAGGGGTGGGATGAAAAACTGTTTTTT	16	.	.	TRBV28	TRBJ1-4
CASSLVAGTGYGYTF	TGTGCCAGCAGCTTAGTTGCCGGGACAGGCTATGGCTACACCTTC	15	TRBD1	.	TRBV7-2	TRBJ1-2
CASGPRGGQETQYF	TGTGCCAGTGGACCTCGGGGGGGCCAAGAGACCCAGTACTTC	14	TRBD2	.	TRBV6-5	TRBJ2-5
CASSLGPPGELYEQYF	TGTGCCAGCAGTTTAGGCCCACCCGGGGAACTCTACGAGCAGTACTTC	16	.	.	TRBV27	TRBJ2-7
CASSARLAGGSAPDTQYF	TGCGCCAGCAGCGCCCGACTAGCGGGGGGGTCCGCCCCAGATACGCAGTATTTT	18	TRBD2	.	TRBV5-1	TRBJ2-3
CASSQDIAGGMNEQFF	TGCGCCAGCAGCCAAGATATTGCGGGGGGGATGAATGAGCAGTTCTTC	16	TRBD2	once	TRBV4-1	TRBJ2-1
CASSSTGSSEQFF	TGTGCCAGCAGCTCTACAGGGTCGAGTGAGCAGTTCTTC	13	.	.	TRBV7-3	TRBJ2-1
CASSEARNHNEQFF	TGTGCCAGCAGTGAAGCGCGGAACCACAATGAGCAGTTCTTC	14	.	.	TRBV2	TRBJ2-1
CASSAGIAQPQHF	TGTGCCAGCTCAGCAGGGATCGCTCAGCCCCAGCATTTT	13	.	.	TRBV18	TRBJ1-5
CASSLATGNLAEAFF	TGCGCCAGCAGCTTGGCAACGGGGAACTTAGCCGAAGCTTTCTTT	15	.	.	TRBV5-1	TRBJ1-1
CASGRGSFTEAFF	TGTGCCAGCGGCAGGGGATCGTTCACTGAAGCTTTCTTT	13	.	.	TRBV7-2	TRBJ1-1
CASSAGGTVTYEQYF	TGTGCCAGTAGTGCCGGCGGGACAGTTACCTACGAGCAGTACTTC	15	.	.	TRBV19	TRBJ2-7
CASSPWGVPGNTIYF	TGTGCCAGCTCACCATGGGGGGTACCTGGAAACACCATATATTTT	15	.	.	TRBV18	TRBJ1-3
CASSSGPLGRGNTDTQYF	TGCGCCAGCAGCTCCGGGCCTCTCGGTAGGGGTAACACAGATACGCAGTATTTT	18	.	.	TRBV5-1	TRBJ2-3
CASSEDGGINEQFF	TGTGCCAGCAGTGAGGACGGGGGGATTAATGAGCAGTTCTTC	14	TRBD2	.	TRBV6-1	TRBJ2-1
CASSPSGQKSYNEQFF	TGTGCCAGCAGCCCCTCGGGACAGAAATCCTACAATGAGCAGTTCTTC	16	TRBD1	.	TRBV7-9	TRBJ2-1
CASSLTGDGGYTF	TGTGCCAGCAGCTTAACAGGGGATGGTGGCTACACCTTC	13	TRBD1	.	TRBV11-1	TRBJ1-2
CASSPWGGKETQYF	TGCGCCAGCAGCCCATGGGGGGGCAAAGAGACCCAGTACTTC	14	.	.	TRBV5-1	TRBJ2-5
CASSAGVNQPQHF	TGTGCCAGCAGCGCGGGGGTTAATCAGCCCCAGCATTTT	13	.	few	TRBV7-3	TRBJ1-5
CASTTAGITGELFF	TGTGCCAGCACGACGGCGGGGATCACCGGGGAGCTGTTTTTT	14	.	.	TRBV28	TRBJ2-2
CASSQATAAQETQYF	TGTGCCAGCAGCCAAGCTACAGCCGCACAAGAGACCCAGTACTTC	15	.	.	TRBV3-1/TRBV3-2	TRBJ2-5
CASSRTRGRDTIYF	TGCGCCAGCAGCCGGACTAGGGGCCGGGACACCATATATTTT	14	.	few	TRBV4-1	TRBJ1-3
CASSQDVLGSRLGQRNNQPQHF	TGCGCCAGCAGCCAAGATGTACTTGGGTCGAGGTTGGGACAAAGAAACAATCAGCCCCAGCATTTT	22	.	.	TRBV4-3	TRBJ1-5
CASSLAGATNEKLFF	TGTGCCAGCAGTTTAGCAGGGGCAACTAATGAAAAACTGTTTTTT	15	.	.	TRBV28	TRBJ1-4
CASSETGTGATDTQYF	TGTGCCAGCAGTGAGACTGGGACAGGGGCCACGGATACGCAGTATTTT	16	TRBD1	.	TRBV6-1	TRBJ2-3
CASSNRDRSLNEQFF	TGTGCCAGCAGTAACCGGGACAGGTCCCTCAATGAGCAGTTCTTC	15	TRBD1	few	TRBV6-2/TRBV6-3	TRBJ2-1
CSALDSHEQFF	TGCAGTGCCCTCGACAGTCATGAGCAGTTCTTC	11	.	.	TRBV20-1	TRBJ2-1
CASSLAPTGQYGYTF	TGCGCCAGCAGCTTGGCCCCCACAGGGCAATATGGCTACACCTTC	15	.	.	TRBV5-1	TRBJ1-2
CASSQDRQSIEKLFF	TGTGCCAGCAGCCAAGACAGACAGAGTATTGAAAAACTGTTTTTT	15	.	.	TRBV3-1/TRBV3-2	TRBJ1-4